Each of the 2 T cell receptor beta chains below was sequenced from the same sample in a study of CD8+ T cells in alopecia areata. Extraction of RNA preceded its reverse transcription into cDNA, which served as the sequencing template. TCRdb's table, derived via immunoSEQ multiplex PCR, lists solely in-frame clones and lacks some. The profile shows around 100,000 clones, around three fifths of them singletons. Sequenced: CD4+ T cells sorted from blood. The receptors originated from a human donor in good health.

The chain carries TRBV29-1 and TRBJ2-5; TRBD1 matches at 9 bases. The germline gives CDR1 SQVTM, CDR2 ANQGSEA. This CDR3 spans 14 amino acids. Trimming took 6 bases from V and 4 from J; bases not matched to a gene: 9. In DNA form, the CDR3 reads TGCAGCGTATCACAGGGGGCGGAGGGAGAGACCCAGTACTTC. This translates into CSVSQGAEGETQYF. The full variable domain, with the rest looked up from reference TRBV29-1 and TRBJ2-5, is SAVISQKPSRDICQRGTSLTIQCQVDSQVTMMFWYRQQPGQSLTLIATANQGSEATYESGFVIDKFPISRPNLTFSTLTVSNMSPEDSSIYLCSVSQGAEGETQYFGPGTRLLVL.

This chain connects TRBV28 to TRBJ1-2; D unclear. The ends were cut back, 7 bases at V and 4 bases at J, with 16 bases in the middle. Germline V CDR1 and CDR2: MDHEN, SYDVKM. This CDR3 comprises 14 residues. The CDR3 DNA is TGTGCCAGCACCCATATGGCCCTGAGCTATGGCTACACCTTC. Protein sequence: CASTHMALSYGYTF.